The 27 T cell receptor beta chains reported below all come from one sample, sequenced in a study of identifying expanded T cells in peripheral blood. Produced via immunoSEQ multiplex PCR; TCRdb's table is partial and in-frame only. The data contain tens of thousands of clones, around four fifths of them seen just once; the ten biggest clones take up about a fifth. The source material was blood. These receptors all stem from a person aged 18 to 70 in good health.

Only a few counts were recorded for this clone. The chain's CDR3 is CASSHEQGLGYGYTF. CDR3 bases: TGTGCCAGCAGTCATGAACAGGGTTTGGGCTATGGCTACACCTTC. V is TRBV28 and J is TRBJ1-2; possibly TRBD1 for D (6 bases). The V gene's germline CDR1 is MDHEN and CDR2 SYDVKM. The CDR3 has 15 residues. V shed 5 bases and J shed 4 bases, with 17 bases lying between them.

The chain employs TRBV2 and TRBJ1-2; D might be TRBD1 (5 bases). V was cut by 6 bases and J by 4 bases, with 12 bases left in between. The CDR3 runs to 13 residues. Germline V gene sequence: CDR1 SNHLY, CDR2 FYNNEI. The CDR3 nucleotides are TGTGCCAGCAGGGTATCAGGGAGCTATGGCTACACCTTC. It codes for CASRVSGSYGYTF. The full variable domain, its missing parts supplied by reference TRBV2 and TRBJ1-2, is EPEVTQTPSHQVTQMGQEVILRCVPISNHLYFYWYRQILGQKVEFLVSFYNNEISEKSEIFDDQFSVERPDGSNFTLKIRSTKLEDSAMYFCASRVSGSYGYTFGSGTRLTVV.

V and J are TRBV21-1 and TRBJ2-2; TRBD2, as called in the table, went unchecked against the DNA. TRBV21-1 is reported as a pseudogene. This CDR3 spans 16 amino acids. Here the CDR3 reads CAGGLAGGRTTGELFF. The CDR3 DNA sequence: TGTGCCGGCGGACTAGCGGGAGGGCGAACCACCGGGGAGCTGTTTTTT.

The rearrangement uses TRBV13 and TRBJ2-3; 11 bases line up with TRBD2. Germline V gene data show CDR1 as PRHDT and CDR2 as FYEKMQ (reference sequence). The CDR3 is 20 amino acids. V gave up 2 bases and J gave up 3 bases; unmatched junction bases: 16. CDR3 sequence reads: CASSLYRRASGRRMTDTQYF. The CDR3 region has the DNA TGTGCCAGCAGCTTATACCGTCGGGCTAGCGGGAGGCGGATGACAGATACGCAGTATTTT.

This clone was observed a handful of times. The V gene is TRBV5-1, the J gene TRBJ2-3; no clear D gene. V lost 1 base and J lost 6, with 12 bases in between. The CDR3 is made up of 14 amino acids. The V gene's germline CDR1 is SGHRS and CDR2 YFSETQ. Here the CDR3 DNA reads TGCGCCAGCAGCTTGTATGTAGGGTCGGATACGCAGTATTTT. Protein: CASSLYVGSDTQYF.

CDR3 in amino acids: CASSLKLGGEQFF. The CDR3 DNA follows: TGCGCCAGCAGCCTGAAACTAGGAGGTGAGCAGTTCTTC. The chain uses TRBV5-1 and TRBJ2-1; D may be TRBD2 (5 bases). This CDR3 spans 13 amino acids. V lost 4 bases and J lost 9, with 14 bases in between. Germline CDR1 SGHRS, CDR2 YFSETQ.

V and J are TRBV6-6 and TRBJ2-3; D is unclear. V gave up 2 bases and J gave up 4 bases, with 4 bases separating them. The length of the CDR3 is 12 residues. Looked up from germline, CDR1 is MNHNY and CDR2 is SVGAGI (reference sequence). CDR3 in amino acids: CASSYQADTQYF. DNA of the CDR3: TGTGCCAGCAGTTACCAGGCAGATACGCAGTATTTT.

CDR3 nucleotide sequence: TGTGCCAGCAGTTTCGACCGGGCGAGCGGGGAGCTGTTTTTT. It is translated as CASSFDRASGELFF. This chain uses TRBV6-5 with TRBJ2-2; D remains unclear. V lost 4 bases and J lost 7, with 13 bases in between. Germline values: CDR1 MNHEY, CDR2 SVGAGI. The CDR3 extends over 14 amino acids.

V gene TRBV29-1 combines with J gene TRBJ2-4, with TRBD1 identical over 9 bases. Germline V lookup: CDR1 SQVTM, CDR2 ANQGSEA. The CDR3 is made up of 14 amino acids. The CDR3: CSYTGGFSKNIQYF. As DNA, the CDR3 is TGCAGTTACACAGGGGGCTTTTCCAAAAACATTCAGTACTTC.

V usage is TRBV7-8 and J usage is TRBJ2-1; a possible D gene is TRBD2 (6 bases). V gave up 6 bases and J gave up 5 bases, with 17 bases separating them. CDR3 length: 15 amino acids. Germline V gene lookup returns CDR1 SGHVS and CDR2 FQNEAQ. The CDR3 spells CASSTSSRVDNEQFF. DNA of the CDR3: TGTGCCAGCAGTACTAGCTCGAGGGTCGACAATGAGCAGTTCTTC.

CDR3 loop: CASLPSGSSYNEQFF. CDR3 DNA: TGCGCCAGCCTTCCTAGCGGGAGCTCCTACAATGAGCAGTTCTTC. V gene TRBV5-1 combines with J gene TRBJ2-1, with 10 nucleotides matching TRBD2. Germline loops: CDR1 SGHRS, CDR2 YFSETQ. J was trimmed by 0 bases and V by 7 bases; bases with no gene match: 4. CDR3 size: 15 residues.

V and J are TRBV7-2 and TRBJ2-1; the D is unclear. This CDR3 comprises 11 residues. CDR1 SGHTA and CDR2 FQGNSA come from the germline V gene. V dropped 4 bases and J dropped 5 bases, with 3 bases sitting between them. CDR3 in DNA: TGTGCCAGCAGCTCGCACAATGAGCAGTTCTTC. This translates into CASSSHNEQFF.

This chain connects TRBV2 to TRBJ1-3; weak D call: TRBD1 (5 bases). The CDR3 covers 14 residues. CDR1 is SNHLY, CDR2 FYNNEI, per germline. V lost 2 bases to trimming and J lost 4 bases, with 9 bases between them. CDR3 amino acids: CASSERGGGNTIYF. The CDR3 DNA is TGTGCCAGCAGTGAACGGGGGGGAGGAAACACCATATATTTT.

The gene calls are TRBV5-5 and TRBJ2-5; maybe TRBD2 (6 bases). CDR1 and CDR2 from the germline V gene are SGHKS and YYEKEE (reference sequence). The CDR3 spans 15 residues. V lost 5 bases, J lost 3 bases, and 17 bases lay in between. The DNA of the CDR3 is TGTGCCAGCAGGTCCTCCGGCGGGGATAAAGAGACCCAGTACTTC. Translating gives CASRSSGGDKETQYF.

V gene TRBV5-1 combines with J gene TRBJ2-3; 14 bases map to TRBD2. With 3 bases clipped from V and 3 bases from J, the junction kept 6 bases outside the gene matches. Germline CDR1 and CDR2: SGHRS and YFSETQ. This CDR3 has 17 amino acids. CDR3 amino acids: CASSWGTSGSRTDTQYF. CDR3 nucleotide sequence: TGCGCCAGCAGCTGGGGGACTAGCGGGAGTAGGACAGATACGCAGTATTTT.

The chain carries TRBV29-1 and TRBJ2-1, with D possibly TRBD2 on 6 matching bases. The CDR3 has 13 residues. Between the trimmed V and J ends, which lost 4 bases and 6 bases, there was a span of 13 bases. Germline V CDR1 and CDR2: SQVTM, ANQGSEA. The chain's CDR3 is CSVASELSNEQFF. The CDR3 bases are TGCAGCGTTGCTAGCGAGCTGTCCAATGAGCAGTTCTTC.

The rearrangement links TRBV18 to TRBJ1-1; no firm D call. Germline V lookup: CDR1 KGHSH, CDR2 LQKENI. The CDR3 is 13 residues long. Trimming removed 6 bases from V and 2 bases from J, with 10 bases in between. The CDR3 sequence: CASSRTDNTEAFF. CDR3 bases: TGTGCCAGCTCGCGGACGGATAACACTGAAGCTTTCTTT.

This chain joins TRBV7-2 and TRBJ2-3; 11 nucleotides match TRBD2. The CDR3 consists of 16 residues. Germline trimming cut 2 bases from V and 4 bases from J; bases unmatched to any gene: 5. CDR1 is SGHTA, CDR2 FQGNSA, per germline. For the CDR3, the DNA is TGTGCCAGCAGCTTACTCGGTAGCGGGGGGGCAGATACGCAGTATTTT. Translating gives CASSLLGSGGADTQYF. Full variable domain (rest looked up from reference TRBV7-2 and TRBJ2-3): GAGVSQSPSNKVTEKGKDVELRCDPISGHTALYWYRQSLGQGLEFLIYFQGNSAPDKSGLPSDRFSAERTGGSVSTLTIQRTQQEDSAVYLCASSLLGSGGADTQYFGPGTRLTVL.

This clone was seen once. The chain recombines TRBV5-1 with TRBJ2-2, with no clear D. The CDR3 extends over 17 amino acids. Germline V gene sequence: CDR1 SGHRS, CDR2 YFSETQ. V lost 0 bases, J lost 4 bases, and 16 bases lay in between. The CDR3 sequence is CASSLAARSGGTGELFF. CDR3 in DNA: TGCGCCAGCAGCTTGGCGGCGCGATCGGGCGGCACCGGGGAGCTGTTTTTT.

V gene TRBV14 combines with J gene TRBJ1-2; D remains unclear. The V and J ends lost 3 bases and 4 bases respectively, with 9 bases between them. The CDR3 is 13 residues long. Germline values: CDR1 SGHDN, CDR2 FVKESK. The CDR3 region is CASSQSRGYGYTF. CDR3 coding DNA: TGTGCCAGCAGCCAGTCGCGGGGCTATGGCTACACCTTC.

V is TRBV9 and J is TRBJ2-7; 7 positions agree with TRBD2. V shed 3 bases and J 7 bases; nucleotides not matched to a gene: 7. The CDR3 loop spans 13 amino acids. Per germline, CDR1 SGDLS and CDR2 YYNGEE. CDR3 sequence reads: CASSGEGAREQYF. In DNA, the CDR3 is TGTGCCAGCAGCGGGGAGGGAGCCCGGGAGCAGTACTTC.

This chain joins TRBV6-1 and TRBJ1-3; tentative D call: TRBD1 (5 bases). V was trimmed by 1 base and J by 0 bases, leaving 7 bases between them. The germline V gene has CDR1 MNHNS and CDR2 SASEGT. The CDR3 covers 15 residues. Written as DNA, the CDR3 is TGTGCCAGCAGTGAAGGGGACCGCTCTGGAAACACCATATATTTT. It yields the protein CASSEGDRSGNTIYF.

The chain joins TRBV6-6 to TRBJ1-1; D call uncertain. Trimming stripped 8 bases from V and 0 bases from J, with 13 bases between. Germline V gene lookup returns CDR1 MNHNY and CDR2 SVGAGI (reference sequence). The CDR3 consists of 14 residues. DNA for the CDR3: TGTGCCAGCCAGGAGACAAAACTGAACACTGAAGCTTTCTTT. It specifies CASQETKLNTEAFF.

This chain connects TRBV29-1 to TRBJ1-4; D not resolved. The CDR3 covers 14 residues. Trimming left V 3 bases short and J 3 bases short, with 11 bases between. Germline values: CDR1 SQVTM, CDR2 ANQGSEA. This CDR3 is CSVEGSTSNEKLFF. The CDR3 bases are TGCAGCGTTGAGGGGTCTACTTCTAATGAAAAACTGTTTTTT.

This clone occurred a few times. This rearrangement joins TRBV5-1 to TRBJ2-3; 15 bases are a match to TRBD2. The germline CDR1 and CDR2 sequences are SGHRS and YFSETQ. V gave up 4 bases and J gave up 3 bases; unmatched junction bases: 9. This CDR3 is 18 amino acids long. In nucleotides, the CDR3 is TGCGCCAGCAGCCCTGAGGTGGGACTAGCGGGAGGTACAGATACGCAGTATTTT. Protein: CASSPEVGLAGGTDTQYF. Full variable domain (rest looked up from reference TRBV5-1 and TRBJ2-3): KAGVTQTPRYLIKTRGQQVTLSCSPISGHRSVSWYQQTPGQGLQFLFEYFSETQRNKGNFPGRFSGRQFSNSRSEMNVSTLELGDSALYLCASSPEVGLAGGTDTQYFGPGTRLTVL.

The chain recombines TRBV2 with TRBJ1-3; D unresolved. Germline CDR1 and CDR2: SNHLY and FYNNEI. The CDR3 is 16 residues long. The germline V and J ends were trimmed by 3 bases and 0 bases, with 12 bases remaining between them. The CDR3 region is CASSEGWEGSGNTIYF. The DNA for the CDR3 is TGTGCCAGCAGTGAGGGGTGGGAGGGCTCTGGAAACACCATATATTTT. The whole variable domain, filled in from reference TRBV2 and TRBJ1-3, reads EPEVTQTPSHQVTQMGQEVILRCVPISNHLYFYWYRQILGQKVEFLVSFYNNEISEKSEIFDDQFSVERPDGSNFTLKIRSTKLEDSAMYFCASSEGWEGSGNTIYFGEGSWLTVV.

The gene calls are TRBV5-4 and TRBJ2-1; TRBD1 matches 10 bases. Germline V gene sequence: CDR1 SGHNT, CDR2 YYREEE (reference sequence). The CDR3 loop spans 13 amino acids. The J segment lost 10 bases and the V segment lost 3 bases, leaving 4 bases of the junction unmatched. The CDR3 region has the DNA TGTGCCAGCAGCTGGGACAGGGGTGGGGAGCAGTTCTTC. It encodes CASSWDRGGEQFF.